A selection of T cell receptor beta chains follows, all from one sample in a study of cytomegalovirus exposure and HLA in healthy donors. Clones were sequenced by immunoSEQ multiplex PCR, and TCRdb holds only the in-frame ones, with some missing. The sample totals under 200,000 clones. Sample: PBMCs. The receptors were gathered from a woman in her late teens or twenties in good health and CMV-seropositive. Both conserved end residues are part of each CDR3. Fields, in order: D gene, V gene, J gene, CDR3 DNA, CDR3 protein. The D gene is left open where the match is weak.

>.|TRBV19|TRBJ1-3
TGTGCCAGTAGTATAGCAGGGTACTCTGGAAACACCATATATTTT
CASSIAGYSGNTIYF
>TRBD1|TRBV5-1|TRBJ1-3
TGCGCCAGCAGGGCAGCCGGGACAGGAGGAAACACCATATATTTT
CASRAAGTGGNTIYF
>.|TRBV5-5|TRBJ1-5
TGTGCCAGCAGCTTGGAACCCTGGGGAGAGGAGCCCCAGCATTTT
CASSLEPWGEEPQHF
>.|TRBV6-5|TRBJ2-6
TGTGCCAGCAGTCCGACAGTCTCTGGGGCCAACGTCCTGACTTTC
CASSPTVSGANVLTF
>.|TRBV11-2|TRBJ2-5
TGTGCCAGCAGCTTCACAGGGGAGGCAGAGACCCAGTACTTC
CASSFTGEAETQYF
>TRBD1|TRBV6-1|TRBJ1-2
TGTGCCAGCAGTGGACAGGGAACATATGGCTACACCTTC
CASSGQGTYGYTF
>.|TRBV30|TRBJ1-2
TGTGCCTGGAGTTCACTTAACTATGGCTACACCTTC
CAWSSLNYGYTF
>.|TRBV2|TRBJ1-3
TGTGCCAGCAATGCAGGGACTGGAAACACCATATATTTT
CASNAGTGNTIYF
>.|TRBV5-1|TRBJ2-1
TGCGCCAGCAGCTTGGCCGCAGGGGTAAATGAGCAGTTCTTC
CASSLAAGVNEQFF
>.|TRBV1|TRBJ1-3
TGCACCAGCAGCCACGCAGGGGCCTACTCTGGAAACACCATATATTTT
CTSSHAGAYSGNTIYF
>.|TRBV10-3|TRBJ2-2
TGTGCCATCACGAGGTCCGGGGAGCTGTTTTTT
CAITRSGELFF
>.|TRBV5-1|TRBJ2-2
TGCGCCAGCAGCTTGGGGCTAGAAATCGGGGAGCTGTTTTTT
CASSLGLEIGELFF
>.|TRBV2|TRBJ2-1
TGTGCCAGCAGAGCAACTAGAAACAATGAGCAGTTCTTC
CASRATRNNEQFF
>TRBD2|TRBV4-3|TRBJ2-3
TGCGCCAGCAGCCAAGATCTTGGACTAGCGGGGGGGGGACCAGATACGCAGTATTTT
CASSQDLGLAGGGPDTQYF
>TRBD1|TRBV15|TRBJ2-7
TGTGCCACCAGCAGAGGGGACAGGAACGAGCAGTACTTC
CATSRGDRNEQYF
>TRBD2|TRBV29-1|TRBJ2-2
TGCAGCGGCCACCCTAGCGGGGACTATAATAACACCGGGGAGCTGTTTTTT
CSGHPSGDYNNTGELFF
>TRBD2|TRBV5-4|TRBJ2-7
TGTGCCAGCAGCTCGATAGGACTAGCGGCTGATTACGAGCAGTACTTC
CASSSIGLAADYEQYF